This T cell receptor beta chain was observed in a study of T cells in localized non-small cell lung cancer (TCRdb year 2020). With regard to the full study: Comparing tumors with uninvolved tumor-adjacent lungs, the study looked at the T cell repertoires of 236 patients with early-stage NSCLC. All 240 or so NSCLC patients in the cohort were treatment-naive and had localized lung tumors that were resected. The mean age of the NSCLC patients was about 67 years, with 120 to 150 men and about a hundred women. What the authors observed across the whole study: Because multi-region tumor sequencing was not done, intratumor heterogeneity could not be ruled out. Longer overall survival was associated with higher T cell density in blood, whereas shorter survival was associated with higher clonality in adjacent lung. Uninvolved tumor-adjacent lung showed the highest T cell clonality, higher than tumor, which suggests more focused antigenic responses in the uninvolved tumor-adjacent lung. Since the design was exploratory, TCR variables were selected using unadjusted p-values with no false-discovery rate correction. A median of around 62 of the top 100 tumor clones turned up in the paired uninvolved adjacent lung, and approximately 30 of those clones also ranked among the top 100 of that same adjacent lung.

On this clone itself: No cognate antigen has been identified for it. Per-base quality was not reported, and no clone a single base away is much larger than it.

The germline V gene gives CDR1 as SGDLS and CDR2 as YYNGEE. Including the terminal cysteine and phenylalanine, the CDR3 comprises 14 residues. Left in the record is the CDR3 DNA by itself, 42 bases read in frame from the first base. V is cut by 5 bases and J by 1 base, and the space between the germline ends is 13 bases. The immunoSEQ Assay was used to sequence TCR beta CDR3 regions from DNA. Concerning the study's data processing: To compute T cell density, TCR beta template counts were normalized to usable DNA, which was estimated by amplifying housekeeping genes. Using the preseqR package, richness was estimated by extrapolating to 120,000 templates for tissue samples and 400,000 templates for PBMC samples. Clonality was defined by subtracting Pielou's evenness from one. Tissue-enriched TCRs were identified through differential abundance testing performed on productive amino-acid clonotypes, with a minimum total count of 5 and an alpha of 0.1. The Jaccard Index and the Morisita Overlap Index were used to measure how much the repertoires overlapped between compartments. GLIPH grouped TCR beta CDR3s together with public tetramer-defined viral CDR3s, and a viral motif had to include at least three viral sequences and also show V-gene enrichment. TCRdb carries this immuneACCESS record with in-frame sequences only. Its versions omit some clonotypes, under half of them owing to an unresolved V gene in the studies checked, with the rest unexplained. For V, J and clone size, that table is used; D and trimming come from the DNA. The sample table records some 2,500 clones; around two fifths of these occur just once. The ten largest clones capture more than 10% of the sample.

At diagnosis, peripheral blood, uninvolved tumor-adjacent lung and tumor were collected and were preserved as a mix of fresh-frozen and FFPE material. This clonotype originated in a male donor older than 55 with stage I squamous cell lung carcinoma. The specimen comprised lung tumor tissue, sampled before any cancer treatment. Here the chain combines TRBV9 and TRBJ2-7; the D region possibly corresponds to TRBD1 (5 bases align). The CDR3 is CASSENRLSYEQYF. The nucleotide sequence reads TGTGCCAGCAGTGAAAACAGGCTATCCTACGAGCAGTACTTC. Outside the CDR3, residues come from the reference TRBV9 and TRBJ2-7 proteins, so the full variable domain is: DSGVTQTPKHLITATGQRVTLRCSPRSGDLSVYWYQQSLDQGLQFLIQYYNGEERAKGNILERFSAQQFPDLHSELNLSSLELGDSALYFCASSENRLSYEQYFGPGTRLTVT.